The clone carrying this TCR beta chain came up a few times. The antigen is unknown. This sample was taken from a study of tumor-infiltrating lymphocytes in localized non-small cell lung cancer. Study-level findings and limits: Tumor T-cell fraction from TCR sequencing was not associated with recurrence-free survival (p = 0.61). T-cell fraction did not differ between immunotypes IM1 and IM2. Available tissue quantity limited TCR sequencing to a patient subset.

The V and J ends lost 2 bases and 4 bases respectively, with 13 bases between them. The CDR3 runs to 15 residues. Per the germline V gene, CDR1 is SGHRS and CDR2 is YFSETQ. Libraries were prepared by immunoSEQ multiplex PCR; TCRdb keeps only in-frame clonotypes and omits some of them. The repertoire holds 23,000 or so clones, roughly two thirds seen once, with under 6.5% in the top ten. The receptor was isolated from a human donor with non-small cell lung cancer. Sequenced sample: lung tumor tissue. This rearrangement joins TRBV5-1 to TRBJ2-1; D might be TRBD1 (5 bases). The CDR3: CASSFQGLRYNEQFF. DNA for the CDR3: TGCGCCAGCAGCTTCCAGGGTCTACGATACAATGAGCAGTTCTTC.